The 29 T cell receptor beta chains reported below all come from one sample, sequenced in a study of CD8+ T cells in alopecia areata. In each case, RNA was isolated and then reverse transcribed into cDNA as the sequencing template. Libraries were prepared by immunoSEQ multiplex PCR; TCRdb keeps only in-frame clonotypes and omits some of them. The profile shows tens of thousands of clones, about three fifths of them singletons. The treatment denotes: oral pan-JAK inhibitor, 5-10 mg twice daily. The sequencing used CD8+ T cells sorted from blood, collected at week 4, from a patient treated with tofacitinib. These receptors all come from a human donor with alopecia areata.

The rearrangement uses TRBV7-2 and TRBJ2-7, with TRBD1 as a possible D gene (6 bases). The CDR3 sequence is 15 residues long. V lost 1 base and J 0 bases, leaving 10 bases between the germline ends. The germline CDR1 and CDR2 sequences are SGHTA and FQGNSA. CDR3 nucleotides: TGTGCCAGCAGCTTAGAGAACAGGGTCTCCTACGAGCAGTACTTC. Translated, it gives CASSLENRVSYEQYF.

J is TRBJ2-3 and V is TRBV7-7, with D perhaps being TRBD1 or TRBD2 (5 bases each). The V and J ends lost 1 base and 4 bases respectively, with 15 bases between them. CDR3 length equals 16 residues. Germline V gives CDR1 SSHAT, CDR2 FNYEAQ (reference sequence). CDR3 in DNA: TGTGCCAGCAGCTTAGGCTCAGAGCGAGGGGCAGATACGCAGTATTTT. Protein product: CASSLGSERGADTQYF.

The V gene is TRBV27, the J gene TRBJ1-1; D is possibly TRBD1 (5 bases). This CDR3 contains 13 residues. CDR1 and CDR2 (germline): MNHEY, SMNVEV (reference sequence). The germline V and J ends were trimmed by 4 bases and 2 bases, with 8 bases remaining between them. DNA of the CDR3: TGTGCCAGCAGTTGGGACGCTAACACTGAAGCTTTCTTT. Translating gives CASSWDANTEAFF.

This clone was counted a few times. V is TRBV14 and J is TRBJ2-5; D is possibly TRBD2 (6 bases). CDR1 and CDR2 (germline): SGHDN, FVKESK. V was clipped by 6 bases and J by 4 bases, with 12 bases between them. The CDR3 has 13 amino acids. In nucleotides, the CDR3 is TGTGCCAGCAGGGATCGGGGGAGAGAGACCCAGTACTTC. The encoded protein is CASRDRGRETQYF. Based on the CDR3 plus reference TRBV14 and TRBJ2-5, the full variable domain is EAGVTQFPSHSVIEKGQTVTLRCDPISGHDNLYWYRRVMGKEIKFLLHFVKESKQDESGMPNNRFLAERTGGTYSTLKVQPAELEDSGVYFCASRDRGRETQYFGPGTRLLVL.

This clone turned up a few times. The chain's CDR3 is CSVLDSRSYEQYF. CDR3 in DNA: TGCAGCGTTTTAGACAGCCGATCCTACGAGCAGTACTTC. The chain couples TRBV29-1 to TRBJ2-7, with D possibly TRBD1 on 5 matching bases. This CDR3 is built from 13 residues. Looked up from germline, CDR1 is SQVTM and CDR2 is ANQGSEA. V was trimmed by 5 bases and J by 1 base, leaving 12 bases between them.

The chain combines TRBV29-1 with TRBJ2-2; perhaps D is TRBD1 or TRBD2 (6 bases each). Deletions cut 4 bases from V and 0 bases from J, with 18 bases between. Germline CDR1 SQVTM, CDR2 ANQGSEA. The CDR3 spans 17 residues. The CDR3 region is CSVVTFTGGTNTGELFF. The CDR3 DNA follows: TGCAGCGTTGTCACTTTCACCGGGGGCACGAACACCGGGGAGCTGTTTTTT.

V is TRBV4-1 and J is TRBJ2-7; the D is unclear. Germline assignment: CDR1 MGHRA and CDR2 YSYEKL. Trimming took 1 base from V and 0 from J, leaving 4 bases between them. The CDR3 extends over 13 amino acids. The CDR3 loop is CASSQAGSYEQYF. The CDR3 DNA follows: TGCGCCAGCAGCCAAGCTGGCTCCTACGAGCAGTACTTC.

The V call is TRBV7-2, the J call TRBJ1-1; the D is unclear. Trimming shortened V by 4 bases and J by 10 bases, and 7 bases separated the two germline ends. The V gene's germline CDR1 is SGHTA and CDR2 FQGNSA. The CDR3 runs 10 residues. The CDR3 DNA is TGTGCCAGCAGCTCCCGAGGAGCTTTCTTT. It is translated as CASSSRGAFF.

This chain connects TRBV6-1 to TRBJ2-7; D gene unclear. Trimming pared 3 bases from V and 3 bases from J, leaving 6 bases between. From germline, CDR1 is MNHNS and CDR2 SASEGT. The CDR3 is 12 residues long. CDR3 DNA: TGTGCCAGCAGTGACCCTGACTACGAGCAGTACTTC. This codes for CASSDPDYEQYF.

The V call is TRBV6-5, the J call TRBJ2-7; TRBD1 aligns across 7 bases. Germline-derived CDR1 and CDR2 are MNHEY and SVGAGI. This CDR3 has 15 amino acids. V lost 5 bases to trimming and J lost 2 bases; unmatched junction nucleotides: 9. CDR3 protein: CASSASGTAPYEQYF. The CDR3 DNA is TGTGCCAGCAGTGCTTCGGGGACAGCACCCTACGAGCAGTACTTC.

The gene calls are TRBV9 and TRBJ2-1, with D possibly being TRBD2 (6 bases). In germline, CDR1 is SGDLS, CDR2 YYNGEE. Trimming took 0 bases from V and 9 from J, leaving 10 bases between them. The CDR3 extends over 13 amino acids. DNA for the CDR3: TGTGCCAGCAGCGTAGGCGGGAAAGGTGAGCAGTTCTTC. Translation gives CASSVGGKGEQFF.

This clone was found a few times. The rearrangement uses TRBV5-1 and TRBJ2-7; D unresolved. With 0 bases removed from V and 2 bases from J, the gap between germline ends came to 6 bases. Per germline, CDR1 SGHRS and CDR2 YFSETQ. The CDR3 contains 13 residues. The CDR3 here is CASSLDGTYEQYF. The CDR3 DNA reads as TGCGCCAGCAGCTTGGACGGAACCTACGAGCAGTACTTC.

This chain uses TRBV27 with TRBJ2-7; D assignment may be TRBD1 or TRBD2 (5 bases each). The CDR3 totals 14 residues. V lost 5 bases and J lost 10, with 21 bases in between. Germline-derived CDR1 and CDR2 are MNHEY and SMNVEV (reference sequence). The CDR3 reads CASSPGATGISQYF. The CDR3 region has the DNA TGTGCCAGCAGTCCCGGGGCGACCGGGATCTCACAGTACTTC.

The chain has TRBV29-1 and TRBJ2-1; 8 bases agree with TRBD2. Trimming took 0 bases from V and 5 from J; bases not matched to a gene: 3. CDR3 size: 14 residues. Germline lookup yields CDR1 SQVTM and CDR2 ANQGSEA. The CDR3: CSVEDGGGDNEQFF. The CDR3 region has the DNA TGCAGCGTTGAAGACGGGGGGGGTGACAATGAGCAGTTCTTC.

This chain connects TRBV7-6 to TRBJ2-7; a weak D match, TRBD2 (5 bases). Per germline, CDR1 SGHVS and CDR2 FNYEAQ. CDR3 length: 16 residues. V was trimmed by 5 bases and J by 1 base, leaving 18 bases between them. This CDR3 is CASSPVSGDPSYEQYF. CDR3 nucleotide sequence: TGTGCCAGCAGCCCGGTTTCCGGGGATCCATCCTACGAGCAGTACTTC.

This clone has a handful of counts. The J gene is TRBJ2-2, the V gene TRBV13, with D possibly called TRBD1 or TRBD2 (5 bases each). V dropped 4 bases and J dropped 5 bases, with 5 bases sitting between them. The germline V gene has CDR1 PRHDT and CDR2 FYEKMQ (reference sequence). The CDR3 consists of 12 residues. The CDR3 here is CASSWGTGELFF. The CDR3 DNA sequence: TGTGCCAGCAGCTGGGGGACCGGGGAGCTGTTTTTT.

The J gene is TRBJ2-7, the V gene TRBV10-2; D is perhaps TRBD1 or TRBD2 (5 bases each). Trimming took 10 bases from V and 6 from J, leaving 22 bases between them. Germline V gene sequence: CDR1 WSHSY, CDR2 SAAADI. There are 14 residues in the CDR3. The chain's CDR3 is CATQGRRGSVEQYF. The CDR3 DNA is TGCGCCACCCAGGGAAGACGGGGAAGCGTCGAGCAGTACTTC.

DNA of the CDR3: TGTGCCAGCAGCTCCTCATACGAGCAGTACTTC. This gives the protein CASSSSYEQYF. The gene calls are TRBV5-6 and TRBJ2-7; unclear D gene. Germline CDR1 SGHDT, CDR2 YYEEEE. Trimming cost V 3 bases and J 4 bases, with 5 bases left between them. The CDR3 spans 11 residues.

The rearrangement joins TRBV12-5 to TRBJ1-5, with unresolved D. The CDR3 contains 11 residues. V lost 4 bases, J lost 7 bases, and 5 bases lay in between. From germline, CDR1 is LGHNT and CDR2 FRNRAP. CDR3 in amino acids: CASGSRQPQHF. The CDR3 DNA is TGTGCTAGTGGTTCCCGGCAGCCCCAGCATTTT.

CDR3 residues: CSVLAQNEKLFF. DNA of the CDR3: TGCAGCGTCCTGGCCCAAAATGAAAAACTGTTTTTT. This chain links TRBV29-1 with TRBJ1-4, with unresolved D. CDR3 length: 12 amino acids. Germline CDR1 is SQVTM and CDR2 is ANQGSEA. V was shortened by 6 bases and J by 5 bases, with 10 bases between the two germline ends.

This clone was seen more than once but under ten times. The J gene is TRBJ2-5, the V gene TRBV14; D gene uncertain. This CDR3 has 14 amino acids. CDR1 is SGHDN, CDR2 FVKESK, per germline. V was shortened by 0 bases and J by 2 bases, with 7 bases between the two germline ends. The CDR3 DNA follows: TGTGCCAGCAGCCAAGAAACCTTGCAAGAGACCCAGTACTTC. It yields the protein CASSQETLQETQYF.

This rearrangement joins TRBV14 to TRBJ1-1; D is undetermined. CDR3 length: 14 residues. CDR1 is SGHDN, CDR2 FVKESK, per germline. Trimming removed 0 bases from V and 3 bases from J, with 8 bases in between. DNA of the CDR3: TGTGCCAGCAGCCAAGATTGGTCGGACACTGAAGCTTTCTTT. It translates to CASSQDWSDTEAFF.

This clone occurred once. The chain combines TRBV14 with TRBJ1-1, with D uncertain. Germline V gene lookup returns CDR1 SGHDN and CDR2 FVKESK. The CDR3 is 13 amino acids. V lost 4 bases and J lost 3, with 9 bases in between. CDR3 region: CASSLQGYTEAFF. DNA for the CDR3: TGTGCCAGCAGCCTGCAAGGATACACTGAAGCTTTCTTT.

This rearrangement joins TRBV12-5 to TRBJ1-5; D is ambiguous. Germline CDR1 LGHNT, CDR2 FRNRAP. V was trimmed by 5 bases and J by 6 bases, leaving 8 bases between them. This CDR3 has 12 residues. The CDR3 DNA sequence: TGTGCTAGTGGTCCCTCAGGTCAGCCCCAGCATTTT. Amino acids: CASGPSGQPQHF.

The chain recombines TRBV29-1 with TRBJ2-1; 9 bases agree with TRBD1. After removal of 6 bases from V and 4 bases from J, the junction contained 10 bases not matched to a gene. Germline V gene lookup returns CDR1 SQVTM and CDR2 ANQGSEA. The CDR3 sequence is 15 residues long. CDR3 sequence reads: CSVEPRDRAYNEQFF. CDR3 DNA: TGCAGCGTCGAACCCCGGGACAGGGCGTACAATGAGCAGTTCTTC.

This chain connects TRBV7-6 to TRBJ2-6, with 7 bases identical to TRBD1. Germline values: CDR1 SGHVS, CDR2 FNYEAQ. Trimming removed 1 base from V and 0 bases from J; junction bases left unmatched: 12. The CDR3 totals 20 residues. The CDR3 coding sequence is TGTGCCAGCAGCTTAGTATCCCCCGACAGGGAGTACTCTGGGGCCAACGTCCTGACTTTC. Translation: CASSLVSPDREYSGANVLTF.

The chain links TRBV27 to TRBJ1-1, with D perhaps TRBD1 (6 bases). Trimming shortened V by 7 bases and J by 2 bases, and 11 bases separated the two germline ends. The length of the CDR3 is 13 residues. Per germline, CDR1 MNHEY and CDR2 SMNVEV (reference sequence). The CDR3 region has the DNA TGTGCCAGCACACAGGGTCAAAACACTGAAGCTTTCTTT. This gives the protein CASTQGQNTEAFF.

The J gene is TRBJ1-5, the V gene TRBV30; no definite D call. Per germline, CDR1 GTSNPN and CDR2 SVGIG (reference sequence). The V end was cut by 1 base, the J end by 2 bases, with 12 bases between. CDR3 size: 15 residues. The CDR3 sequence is CAWSDGWGGNQPQHF. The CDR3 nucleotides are TGTGCCTGGAGTGACGGCTGGGGAGGCAATCAGCCCCAGCATTTT.

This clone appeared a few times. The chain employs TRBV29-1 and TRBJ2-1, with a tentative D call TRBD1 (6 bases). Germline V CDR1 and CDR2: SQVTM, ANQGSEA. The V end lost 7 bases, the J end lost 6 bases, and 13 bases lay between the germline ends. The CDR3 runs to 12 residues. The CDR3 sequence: CSALQGSNEQFF. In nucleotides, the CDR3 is TGCAGCGCTTTACAGGGTAGCAATGAGCAGTTCTTC.